This TCR beta chain is drawn from a study of Ad26.COV2.S vaccination and SARS-CoV-2 variants. Germline V gene data show CDR1 as SGDLS and CDR2 as YYNGEE. The CDR3 length is 16 residues. J was trimmed by 5 bases and V by 3 bases; bases with no gene match: 11. The study, taken as a whole, reports: Whether participants received vaccine or placebo, their non-spike TCR breadth was similar. Recipients given vaccine exceeded placebo recipients in spike-specific TCR breadth. Responses of spike-specific T cells (both CD8+ and CD4+) reportedly showed substantial breadth after vaccination.

About this clone itself: What it binds is not known.

Clones were read by immunoSEQ multiplex PCR, and TCRdb kept only the in-frame ones, dropping some. This sample carries 300,000 to 400,000 clones, around 90% of them seen once, and the ten largest clones take 6.4%. The treatment denotes: some 20 received Ad26.COV2.S at low or high dose, single or two shots; 5 received placebo; per-sample allocation not given. Sampling occurred on day 63 after the first vaccine or placebo injection. An adult aged 18-55 years in Boston served as the donor. The chain links TRBV9 to TRBJ2-5; 9 bases map to TRBD1. This clonotype was sampled from a person aged 18-65 years who received the Ad26.COV2.S COVID-19 vaccine or a placebo. The sample was peripheral blood, taken in a trial of Ad26.COV2.S vaccine versus placebo. The CDR3 coding sequence is TGTGCCAGCAGCGGGGACAGGGACTCACGCACGGAGACCCAGTACTTC. It codes for CASSGDRDSRTETQYF.